This T cell receptor (beta chain) came from a study of shared clonotypes between healthy human individuals. Overall study findings and caveats: Rarefaction analysis demonstrated incomplete sorted-subset sequencing notwithstanding large depth. As a rule, naive subsets had a larger estimated richness than memory subsets. Some clonotypes were shared by all four sorted-subset donors, while others were not shared. The non-shared ones had lower generation probabilities than the shared ones.

The material for each subset, its genomic DNA, was split evenly across several immunoSEQ plates. Method: immunoSEQ multiplex PCR; TCRdb's copy keeps in-frame clones and lacks some. The sample includes about 2.4 million clones, 80% to 95% of them seen just once. About this clone: Antigen unknown.

The TCR was taken from a man aged 18 to 30 in good health. Some clones in this sample may be carry-over from other donors' samples. The specimen was naive CD4+ T cells from PBMCs. Subset: CD45RA+ positively selected.

CDR3 nucleotides: TGTGCCAGCAGCCGATCCGATCAATTCGGGTGGACCTACGAGCAGTACTTC. This encodes CASSRSDQFGWTYEQYF. The J gene is TRBJ2-7, the V gene TRBV11-1; D remains unclear. The CDR3 sequence is 17 residues long. The V and J ends lost 5 bases and 2 bases respectively, with 22 bases between them. The germline gives CDR1 SGHAT, CDR2 FQDESV (reference sequence).